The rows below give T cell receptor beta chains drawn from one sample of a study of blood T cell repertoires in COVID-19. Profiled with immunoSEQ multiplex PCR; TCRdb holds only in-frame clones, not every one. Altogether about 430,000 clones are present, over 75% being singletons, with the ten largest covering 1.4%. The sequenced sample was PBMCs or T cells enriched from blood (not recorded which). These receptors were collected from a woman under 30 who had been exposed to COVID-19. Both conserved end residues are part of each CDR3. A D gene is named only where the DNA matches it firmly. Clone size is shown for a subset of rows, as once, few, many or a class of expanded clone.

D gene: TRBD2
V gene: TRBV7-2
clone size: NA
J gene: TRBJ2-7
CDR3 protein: CASSPFIGGSFDEQYF
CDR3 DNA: TGTGCCAGCAGCCCCTTCATCGGCGGGAGTTTTGACGAGCAGTACTTC

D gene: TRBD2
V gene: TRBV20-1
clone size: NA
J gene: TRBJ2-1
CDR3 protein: CSASQRGGRYNEQFF
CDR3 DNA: TGCAGTGCTAGTCAGCGGGGGGGCCGCTACAATGAGCAGTTCTTC

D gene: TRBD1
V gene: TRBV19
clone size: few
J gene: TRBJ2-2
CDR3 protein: CASSIYEGARLFF
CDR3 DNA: TGTGCCAGTAGTATTTATGAGGGGGCGAGGCTGTTTTTT

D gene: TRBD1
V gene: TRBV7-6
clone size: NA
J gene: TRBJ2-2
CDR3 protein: CASSLTGGNTGELFF
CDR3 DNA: TGTGCCAGCAGCTTGACAGGGGGCAACACCGGGGAGCTGTTTTTT

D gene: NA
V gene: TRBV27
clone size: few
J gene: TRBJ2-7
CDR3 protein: CASSLYSTREQYF
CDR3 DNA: TGTGCCAGCAGCCTTTACTCGACTCGCGAGCAGTACTTC

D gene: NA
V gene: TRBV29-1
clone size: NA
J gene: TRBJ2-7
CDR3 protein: CSVKGLGARDEQYF
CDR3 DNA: TGCAGCGTAAAAGGTCTGGGGGCCAGGGACGAGCAGTACTTC

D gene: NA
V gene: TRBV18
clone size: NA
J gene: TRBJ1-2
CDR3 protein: CASSPPGQAYGYTF
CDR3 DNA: TGTGCCAGCTCACCACCGGGGCAGGCCTATGGCTACACCTTC

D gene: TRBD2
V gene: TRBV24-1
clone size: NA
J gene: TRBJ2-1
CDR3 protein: CATRIGTSEFF
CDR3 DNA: TGTGCCACCCGCATCGGGACTAGTGAGTTCTTC

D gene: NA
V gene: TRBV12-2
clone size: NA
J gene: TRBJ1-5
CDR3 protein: CASRFDVGTGLRRGNQPQHF
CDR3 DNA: TGTGCAAGTCGCTTCGATGTTGGGACAGGGCTCCGGCGGGGCAATCAGCCCCAGCATTTT

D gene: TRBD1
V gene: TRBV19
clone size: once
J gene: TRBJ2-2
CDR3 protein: CASTRDRVKGELFF
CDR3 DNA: TGTGCCAGTACCCGGGACAGGGTGAAGGGGGAGCTGTTTTTT

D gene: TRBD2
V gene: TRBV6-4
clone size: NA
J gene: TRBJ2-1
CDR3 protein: CASSDKASGRWNEQFF
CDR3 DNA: TGTGCCAGCAGTGATAAGGCTAGCGGGAGGTGGAATGAGCAGTTCTTC

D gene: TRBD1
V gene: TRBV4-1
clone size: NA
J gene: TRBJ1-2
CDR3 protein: CASSQPRDRGPGYTF
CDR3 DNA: TGCGCCAGCAGCCAACCTCGGGACAGGGGGCCCGGCTACACCTTC

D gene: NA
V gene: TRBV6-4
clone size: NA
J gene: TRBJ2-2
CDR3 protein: CASGRGNTGELFF
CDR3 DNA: TGTGCCAGCGGCCGGGGAAACACCGGGGAGCTGTTTTTT

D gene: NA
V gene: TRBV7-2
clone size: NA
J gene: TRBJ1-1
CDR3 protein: CASSWQGLTGTEAFF
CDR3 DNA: TGTGCCAGCAGCTGGCAGGGACTAACTGGAACTGAAGCTTTCTTT

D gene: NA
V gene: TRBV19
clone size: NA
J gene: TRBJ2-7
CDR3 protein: CASSIGGRAYEQYF
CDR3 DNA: TGTGCCAGTAGTATAGGCGGAAGAGCCTACGAGCAGTACTTC

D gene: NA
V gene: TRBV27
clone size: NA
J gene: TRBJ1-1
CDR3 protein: CASSLFRNTEAFF
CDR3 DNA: TGTGCCAGCAGTTTATTCAGAAACACTGAAGCTTTCTTT

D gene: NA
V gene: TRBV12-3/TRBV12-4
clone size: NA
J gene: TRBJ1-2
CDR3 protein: CASTPGGADGYTF
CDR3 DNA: TGTGCCAGCACCCCAGGAGGGGCTGATGGCTACACCTTC

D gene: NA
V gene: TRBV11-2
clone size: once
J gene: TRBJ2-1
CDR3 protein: CASSLEVAANEQFF
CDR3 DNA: TGTGCCAGCAGCTTAGAAGTCGCAGCGAATGAGCAGTTCTTC

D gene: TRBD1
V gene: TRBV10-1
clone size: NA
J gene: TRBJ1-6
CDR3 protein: CASIPWTGSSNSPLHF
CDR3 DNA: TGCGCCAGCATACCCTGGACAGGGTCGAGTAATTCACCCCTCCACTTT

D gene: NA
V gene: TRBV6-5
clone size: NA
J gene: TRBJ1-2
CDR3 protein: CASSYSNTGLNYGYTF
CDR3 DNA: TGTGCCAGCAGTTACTCGAATACAGGTCTCAACTATGGCTACACCTTC

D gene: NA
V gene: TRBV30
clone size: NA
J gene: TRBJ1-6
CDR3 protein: CAWSRGVGSPLHF
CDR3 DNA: TGTGCCTGGAGTCGGGGGGTAGGTTCACCCCTCCACTTT

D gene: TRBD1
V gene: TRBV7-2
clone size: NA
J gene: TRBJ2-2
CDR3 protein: CASRLSTGGGELFF
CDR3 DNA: TGTGCCAGCAGGCTATCGACAGGGGGCGGGGAGCTGTTTTTT

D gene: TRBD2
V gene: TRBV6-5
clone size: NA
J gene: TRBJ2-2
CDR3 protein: CASNSGSGTGELFF
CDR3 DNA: TGTGCCAGCAATAGCGGGAGCGGCACCGGGGAGCTGTTTTTT

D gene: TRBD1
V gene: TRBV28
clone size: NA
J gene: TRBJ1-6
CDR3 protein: CASSLPGQGNSPLHF
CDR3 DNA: TGTGCCAGCAGTTTACCGGGACAGGGGAATTCACCCCTCCACTTT

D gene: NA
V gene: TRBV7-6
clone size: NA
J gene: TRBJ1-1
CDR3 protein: CASSETVEGTEAFF
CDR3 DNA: TGTGCCAGCAGCGAGACAGTGGAGGGGACTGAAGCTTTCTTT

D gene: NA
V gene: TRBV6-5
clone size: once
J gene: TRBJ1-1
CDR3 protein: CASSYREINTEAFF
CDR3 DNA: TGTGCCAGCAGTTACCGGGAGATTAACACTGAAGCTTTCTTT

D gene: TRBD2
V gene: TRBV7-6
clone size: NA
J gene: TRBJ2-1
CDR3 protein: CASSSGLAGGYNEQFF
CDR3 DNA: TGTGCCAGCAGCTCGGGACTAGCGGGGGGGTACAATGAGCAGTTCTTC

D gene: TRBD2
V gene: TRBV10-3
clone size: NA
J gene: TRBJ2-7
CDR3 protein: CAISGAGRGKYEQYF
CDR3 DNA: TGTGCCATCAGCGGAGCGGGGAGGGGTAAATACGAGCAGTACTTC

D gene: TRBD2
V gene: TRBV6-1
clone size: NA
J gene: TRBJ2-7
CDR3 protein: CASSDMGTSGEASYEQYF
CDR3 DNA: TGTGCCAGCAGTGATATGGGGACTAGCGGGGAAGCCTCCTACGAGCAGTACTTC

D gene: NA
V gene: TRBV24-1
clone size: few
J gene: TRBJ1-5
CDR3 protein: CATSEGSNQPQHF
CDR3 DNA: TGTGCCACCAGTGAGGGCAGCAATCAGCCCCAGCATTTT

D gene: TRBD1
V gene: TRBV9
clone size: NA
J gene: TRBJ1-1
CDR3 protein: CASSGRRPGTGGVRTEAFF
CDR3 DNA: TGTGCCAGCAGCGGCCGGAGACCCGGGACAGGGGGCGTTCGGACTGAAGCTTTCTTT

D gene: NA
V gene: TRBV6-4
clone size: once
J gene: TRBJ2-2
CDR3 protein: CASSRDPGANTGELFF
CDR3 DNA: TGTGCCAGCAGTAGGGACCCAGGGGCGAACACCGGGGAGCTGTTTTTT

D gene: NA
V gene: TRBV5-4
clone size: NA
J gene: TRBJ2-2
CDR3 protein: CASSFPMAGTGELFF
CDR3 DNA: TGTGCCAGCAGCTTCCCGATGGCAGGGACCGGGGAGCTGTTTTTT

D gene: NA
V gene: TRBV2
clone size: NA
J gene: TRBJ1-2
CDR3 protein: CASSAAEDYGYTF
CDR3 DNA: TGTGCCAGCAGCGCAGCCGAGGACTATGGCTACACCTTC

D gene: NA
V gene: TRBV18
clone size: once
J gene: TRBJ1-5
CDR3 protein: CASSLLEGSDQPQHF
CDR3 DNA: TGTGCCAGCTCACTACTGGAGGGGAGCGATCAGCCCCAGCATTTT

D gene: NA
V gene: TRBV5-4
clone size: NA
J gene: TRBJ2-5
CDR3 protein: CASKQAGRYQETQYF
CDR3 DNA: TGTGCCAGCAAACAGGCAGGGCGGTACCAAGAGACCCAGTACTTC

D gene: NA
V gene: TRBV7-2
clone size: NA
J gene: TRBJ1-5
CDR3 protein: CASGSNQPQHF
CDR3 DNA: TGTGCCAGCGGCTCAAATCAGCCCCAGCATTTT

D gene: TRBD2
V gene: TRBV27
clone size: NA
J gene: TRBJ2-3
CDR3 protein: CASSLRGLAGGPILDTQYF
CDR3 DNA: TGTGCCAGCAGTTTAAGAGGGTTAGCGGGAGGTCCCATACTAGATACGCAGTATTTT

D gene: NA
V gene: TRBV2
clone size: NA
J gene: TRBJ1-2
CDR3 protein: CASIGSRTLRGYTF
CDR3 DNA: TGTGCCAGCATCGGCAGTAGGACTCTCAGGGGCTACACCTTC

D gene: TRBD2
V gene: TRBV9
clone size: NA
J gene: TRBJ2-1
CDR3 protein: CASSLGLAGGPGYNEQFF
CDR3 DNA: TGTGCCAGCAGCCTGGGACTAGCGGGGGGGCCAGGCTACAATGAGCAGTTCTTC

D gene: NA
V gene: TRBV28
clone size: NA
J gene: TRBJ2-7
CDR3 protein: CASSPIYVGEAYEQYF
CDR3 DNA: TGTGCCAGCAGTCCCATCTATGTAGGAGAGGCCTACGAGCAGTACTTC

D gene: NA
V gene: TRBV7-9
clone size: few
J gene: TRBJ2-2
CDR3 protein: CASSPSGVITGELFF
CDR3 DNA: TGTGCCAGCAGCCCATCGGGGGTGATCACCGGGGAGCTGTTTTTT